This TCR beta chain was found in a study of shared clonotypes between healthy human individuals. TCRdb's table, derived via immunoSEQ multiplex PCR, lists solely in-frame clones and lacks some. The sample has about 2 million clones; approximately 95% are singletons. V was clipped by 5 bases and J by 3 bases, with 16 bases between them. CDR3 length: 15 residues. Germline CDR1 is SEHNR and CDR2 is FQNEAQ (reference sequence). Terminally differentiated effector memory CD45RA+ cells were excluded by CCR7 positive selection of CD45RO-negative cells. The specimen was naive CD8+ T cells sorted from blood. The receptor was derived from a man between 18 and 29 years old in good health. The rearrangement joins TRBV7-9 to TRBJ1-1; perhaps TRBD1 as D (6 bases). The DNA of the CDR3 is TGTGCCAGCAGCCCCACGGGGGCCCTGGACACTGAAGCTTTCTTT. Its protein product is CASSPTGALDTEAFF.